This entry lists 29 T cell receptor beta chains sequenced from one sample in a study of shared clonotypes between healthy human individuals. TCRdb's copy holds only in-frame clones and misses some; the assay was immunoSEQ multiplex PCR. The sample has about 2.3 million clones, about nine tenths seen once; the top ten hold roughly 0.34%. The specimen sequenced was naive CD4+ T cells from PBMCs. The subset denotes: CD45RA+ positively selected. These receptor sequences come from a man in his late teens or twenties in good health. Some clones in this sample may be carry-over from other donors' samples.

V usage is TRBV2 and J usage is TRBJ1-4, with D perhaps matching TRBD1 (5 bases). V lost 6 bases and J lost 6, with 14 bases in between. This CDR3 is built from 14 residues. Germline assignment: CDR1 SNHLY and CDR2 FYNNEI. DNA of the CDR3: TGTGCCAGCAGCCCACAAGGGGCGGATGAAAAACTGTTTTTT. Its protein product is CASSPQGADEKLFF.

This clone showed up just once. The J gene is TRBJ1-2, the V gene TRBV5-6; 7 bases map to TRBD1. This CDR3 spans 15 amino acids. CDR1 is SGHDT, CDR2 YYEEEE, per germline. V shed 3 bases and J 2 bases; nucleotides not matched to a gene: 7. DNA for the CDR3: TGTGCCAGCAGCTCGCTTCCACAGGGGAACTATGGCTACACCTTC. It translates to CASSSLPQGNYGYTF.

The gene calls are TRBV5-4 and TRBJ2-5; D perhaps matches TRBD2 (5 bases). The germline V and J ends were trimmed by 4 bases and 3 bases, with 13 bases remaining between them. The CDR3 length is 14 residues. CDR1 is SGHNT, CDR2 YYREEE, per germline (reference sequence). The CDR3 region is CASSPTAAEETQYF. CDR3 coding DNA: TGTGCCAGCAGCCCAACGGCAGCGGAAGAGACCCAGTACTTC.

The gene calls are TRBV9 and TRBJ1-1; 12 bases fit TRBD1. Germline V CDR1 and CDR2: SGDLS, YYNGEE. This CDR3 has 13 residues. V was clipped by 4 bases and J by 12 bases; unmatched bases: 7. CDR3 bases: TGTGCCAGCAGCATCCAGGGACAGGGGGCACCTTTCTTT. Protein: CASSIQGQGAPFF.

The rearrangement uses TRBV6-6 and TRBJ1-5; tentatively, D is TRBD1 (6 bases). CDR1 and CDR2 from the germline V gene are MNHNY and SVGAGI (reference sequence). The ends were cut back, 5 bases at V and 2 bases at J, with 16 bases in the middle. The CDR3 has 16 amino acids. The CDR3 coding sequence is TGTGCCAGCAGTGTTCGGGGAAAGGGGGGCAATCAGCCCCAGCATTTT. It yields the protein CASSVRGKGGNQPQHF.

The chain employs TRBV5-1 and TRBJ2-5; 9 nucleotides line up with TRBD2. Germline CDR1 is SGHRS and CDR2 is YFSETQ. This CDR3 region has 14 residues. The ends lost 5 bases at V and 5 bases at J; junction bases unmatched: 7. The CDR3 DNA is TGCGCCAGCAGGTTTCTAGCGGGAACTGAGACCCAGTACTTC. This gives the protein CASRFLAGTETQYF.

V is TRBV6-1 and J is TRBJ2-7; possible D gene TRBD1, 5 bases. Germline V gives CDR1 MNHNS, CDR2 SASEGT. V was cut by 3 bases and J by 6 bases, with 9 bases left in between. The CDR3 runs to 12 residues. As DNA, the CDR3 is TGTGCCAGCAGTGACAGGGTTGGCGAGCAGTACTTC. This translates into CASSDRVGEQYF.

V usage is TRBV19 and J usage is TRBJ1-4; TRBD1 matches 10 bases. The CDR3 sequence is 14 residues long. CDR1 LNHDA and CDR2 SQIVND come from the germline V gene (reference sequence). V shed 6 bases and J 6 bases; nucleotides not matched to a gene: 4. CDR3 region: CASSDGTGDEKLFF. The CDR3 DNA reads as TGTGCCAGTAGCGACGGGACAGGGGATGAAAAACTGTTTTTT.

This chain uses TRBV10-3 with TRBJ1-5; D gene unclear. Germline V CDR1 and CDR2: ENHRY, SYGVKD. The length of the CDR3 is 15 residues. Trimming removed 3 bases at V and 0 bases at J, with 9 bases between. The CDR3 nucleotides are TGTGCCATCAGTGAAGGGCCGTATAGCAATCAGCCCCAGCATTTT. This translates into CAISEGPYSNQPQHF.

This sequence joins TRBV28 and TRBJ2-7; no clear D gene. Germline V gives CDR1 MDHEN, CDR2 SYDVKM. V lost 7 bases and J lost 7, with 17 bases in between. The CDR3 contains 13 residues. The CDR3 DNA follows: TGTGCCAGCATCGGGTATTCCCCTTGGGAGCAGTACTTC. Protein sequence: CASIGYSPWEQYF.

CDR3 in DNA: TGTGCCAGCTCACCCTCGAGGGAATCGTACGAGCAGTACTTC. Protein sequence: CASSPSRESYEQYF. The chain is built from TRBV18 and TRBJ2-7, with D perhaps TRBD2 (5 bases). V lost 3 bases and J 4 bases, leaving 13 bases between the germline ends. This CDR3 contains 14 residues. Germline loops: CDR1 KGHSH, CDR2 LQKENI.

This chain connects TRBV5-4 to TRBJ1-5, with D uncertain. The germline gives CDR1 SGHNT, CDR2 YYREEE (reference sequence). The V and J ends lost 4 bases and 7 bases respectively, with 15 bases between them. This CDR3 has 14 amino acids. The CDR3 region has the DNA TGTGCCAGCAGCACCTTGGACGACGGGCAGCCCCAGCATTTT. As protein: CASSTLDDGQPQHF.

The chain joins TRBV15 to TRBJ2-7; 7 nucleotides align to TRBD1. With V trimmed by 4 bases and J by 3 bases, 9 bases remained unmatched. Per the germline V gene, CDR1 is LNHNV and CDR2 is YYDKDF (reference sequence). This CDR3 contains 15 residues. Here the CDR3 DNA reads TGTGCCACCAGCACCCGACAGGGCGCAGGCTACGAGCAGTACTTC. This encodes CATSTRQGAGYEQYF.

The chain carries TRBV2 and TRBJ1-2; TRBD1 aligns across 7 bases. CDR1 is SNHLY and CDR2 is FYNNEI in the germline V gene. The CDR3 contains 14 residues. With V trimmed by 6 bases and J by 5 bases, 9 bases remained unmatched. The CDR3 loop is CASSLDRVRYGYTF. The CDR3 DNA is TGTGCCAGCAGCCTAGACAGGGTGAGATATGGCTACACCTTC.

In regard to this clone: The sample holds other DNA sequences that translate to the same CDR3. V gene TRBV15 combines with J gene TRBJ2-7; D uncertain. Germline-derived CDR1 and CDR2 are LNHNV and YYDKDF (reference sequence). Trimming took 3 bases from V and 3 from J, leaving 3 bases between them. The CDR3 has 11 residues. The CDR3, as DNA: TGTGCCACCAGCAGTTACTACGAGCAGTACTTC. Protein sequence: CATSSYYEQYF.

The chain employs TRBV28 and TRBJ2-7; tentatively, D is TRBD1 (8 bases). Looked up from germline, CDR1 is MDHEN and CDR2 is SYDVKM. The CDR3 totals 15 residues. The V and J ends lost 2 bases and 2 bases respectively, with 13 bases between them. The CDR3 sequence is CASSLLQGGAYEQYF. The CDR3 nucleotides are TGTGCCAGCAGTTTACTACAGGGGGGGGCCTACGAGCAGTACTTC.

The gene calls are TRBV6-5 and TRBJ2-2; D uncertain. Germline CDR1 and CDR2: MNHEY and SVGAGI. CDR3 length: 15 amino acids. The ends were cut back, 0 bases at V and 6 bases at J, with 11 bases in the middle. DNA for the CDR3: TGTGCCAGCAGTTACTCTCCGAGGTCCCCCGGGGAGCTGTTTTTT. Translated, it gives CASSYSPRSPGELFF.

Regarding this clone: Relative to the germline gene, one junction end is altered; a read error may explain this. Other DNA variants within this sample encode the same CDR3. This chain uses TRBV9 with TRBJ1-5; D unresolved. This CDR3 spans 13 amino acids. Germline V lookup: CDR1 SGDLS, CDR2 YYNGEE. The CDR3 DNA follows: TGTGCCAGCAGTGTAGGAAGCAATCAGCCCCAGCATTTT. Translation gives CASSVGSNQPQHF.

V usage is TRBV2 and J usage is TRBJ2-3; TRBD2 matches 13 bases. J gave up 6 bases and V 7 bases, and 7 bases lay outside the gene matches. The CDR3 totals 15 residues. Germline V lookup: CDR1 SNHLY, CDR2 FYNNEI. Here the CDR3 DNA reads TGTGCCAGCAAGAAAGGACTAGCGGGAGTGGATACGCAGTATTTT. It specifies CASKKGLAGVDTQYF.

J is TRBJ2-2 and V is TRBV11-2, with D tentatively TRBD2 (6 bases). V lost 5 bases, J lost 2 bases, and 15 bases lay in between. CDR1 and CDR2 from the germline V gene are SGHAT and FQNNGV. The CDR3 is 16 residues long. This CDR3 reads CASSAPGTLNTGELFF. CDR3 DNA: TGTGCCAGCAGCGCCCCCGGGACTCTTAACACCGGGGAGCTGTTTTTT.

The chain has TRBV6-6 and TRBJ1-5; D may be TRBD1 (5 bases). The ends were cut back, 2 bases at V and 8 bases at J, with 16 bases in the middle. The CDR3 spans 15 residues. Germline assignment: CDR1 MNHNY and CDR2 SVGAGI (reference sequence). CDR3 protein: CASSYGTHQVEPQHF. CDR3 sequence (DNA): TGTGCCAGCAGTTACGGGACTCATCAGGTAGAGCCCCAGCATTTT.

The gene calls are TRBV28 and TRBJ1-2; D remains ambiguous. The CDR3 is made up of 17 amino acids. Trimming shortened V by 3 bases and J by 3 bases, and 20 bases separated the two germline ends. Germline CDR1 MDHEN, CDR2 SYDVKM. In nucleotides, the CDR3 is TGTGCCAGCAGTTTCCGGTCGGCCCTGGTCTTTCACTATGGCTACACCTTC. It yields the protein CASSFRSALVFHYGYTF.

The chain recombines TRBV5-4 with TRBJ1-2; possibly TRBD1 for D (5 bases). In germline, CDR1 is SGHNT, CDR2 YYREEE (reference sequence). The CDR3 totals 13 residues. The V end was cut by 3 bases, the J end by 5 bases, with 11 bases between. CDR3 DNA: TGTGCCAGCAGCTCAGCGACAGAGTATGGCTACACCTTC. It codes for CASSSATEYGYTF.

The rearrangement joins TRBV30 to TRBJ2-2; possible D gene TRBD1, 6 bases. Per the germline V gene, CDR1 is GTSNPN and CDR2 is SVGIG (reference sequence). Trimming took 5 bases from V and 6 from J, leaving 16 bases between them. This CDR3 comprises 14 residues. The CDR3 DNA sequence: TGTGCCTGGGACTACCTACAGGGTGCCGGGGAGCTGTTTTTT. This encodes CAWDYLQGAGELFF.

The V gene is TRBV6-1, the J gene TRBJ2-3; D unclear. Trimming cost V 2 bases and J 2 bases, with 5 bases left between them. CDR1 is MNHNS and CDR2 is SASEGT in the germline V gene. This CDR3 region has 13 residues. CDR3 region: CASSEKPTDTQYF. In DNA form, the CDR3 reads TGTGCCAGCAGTGAAAAGCCCACAGATACGCAGTATTTT.

CDR3 nucleotide sequence: TGTGCCAGCCGGATGGAGAACACTGAAGCTTTCTTT. Translated: CASRMENTEAFF. This chain connects TRBV2 to TRBJ1-1, with D uncertain. This CDR3 has 12 amino acids. Looked up from germline, CDR1 is SNHLY and CDR2 is FYNNEI. The V and J ends lost 8 bases and 1 base respectively, with 8 bases between them.

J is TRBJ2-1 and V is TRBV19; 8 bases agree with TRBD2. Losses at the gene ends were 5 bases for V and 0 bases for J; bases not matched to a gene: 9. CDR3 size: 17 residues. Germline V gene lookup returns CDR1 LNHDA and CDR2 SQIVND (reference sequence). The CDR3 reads CASSSSSGIGSYNEQFF. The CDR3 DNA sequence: TGTGCCAGTAGTTCAAGTAGCGGGATTGGCTCCTACAATGAGCAGTTCTTC.

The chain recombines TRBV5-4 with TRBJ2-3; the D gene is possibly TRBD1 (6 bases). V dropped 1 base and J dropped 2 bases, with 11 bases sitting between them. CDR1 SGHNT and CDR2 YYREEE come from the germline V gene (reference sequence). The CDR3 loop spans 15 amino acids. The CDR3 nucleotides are TGTGCCAGCAGCTTGCGGGCAGGGGACACAGATACGCAGTATTTT. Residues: CASSLRAGDTDTQYF.

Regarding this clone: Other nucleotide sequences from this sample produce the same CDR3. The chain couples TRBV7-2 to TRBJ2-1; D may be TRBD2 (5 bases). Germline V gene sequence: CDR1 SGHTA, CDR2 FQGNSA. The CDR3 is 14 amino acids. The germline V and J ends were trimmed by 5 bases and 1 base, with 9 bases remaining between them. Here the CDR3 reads CASSPRRSYNEQFF. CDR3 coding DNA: TGTGCCAGCAGCCCACGGAGGTCCTACAATGAGCAGTTCTTC.